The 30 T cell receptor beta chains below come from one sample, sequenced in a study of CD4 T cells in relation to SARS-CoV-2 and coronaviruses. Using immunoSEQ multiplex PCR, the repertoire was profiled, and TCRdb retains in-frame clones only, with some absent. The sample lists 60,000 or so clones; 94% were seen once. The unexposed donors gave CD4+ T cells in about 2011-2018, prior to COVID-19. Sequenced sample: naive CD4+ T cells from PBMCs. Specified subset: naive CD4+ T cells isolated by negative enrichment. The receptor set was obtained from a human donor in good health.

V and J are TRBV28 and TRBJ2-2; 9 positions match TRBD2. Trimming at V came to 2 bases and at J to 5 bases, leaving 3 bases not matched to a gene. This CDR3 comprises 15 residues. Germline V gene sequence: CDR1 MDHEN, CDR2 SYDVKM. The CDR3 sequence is CASSLPSGVTGELFF. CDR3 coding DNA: TGTGCCAGCAGTTTACCTAGCGGGGTAACCGGGGAGCTGTTTTTT.

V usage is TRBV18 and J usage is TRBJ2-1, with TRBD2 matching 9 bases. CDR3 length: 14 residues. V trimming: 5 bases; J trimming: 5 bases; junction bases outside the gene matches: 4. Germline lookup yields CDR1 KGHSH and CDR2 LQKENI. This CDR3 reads CASSAGTSHNEQFF. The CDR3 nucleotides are TGTGCCAGCTCAGCCGGGACTAGCCACAATGAGCAGTTCTTC.

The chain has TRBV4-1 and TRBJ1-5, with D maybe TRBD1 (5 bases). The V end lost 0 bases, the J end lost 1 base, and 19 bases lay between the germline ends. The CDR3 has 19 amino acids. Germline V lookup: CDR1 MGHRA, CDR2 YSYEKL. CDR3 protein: CASSQDRDEMGQSNQPQHF. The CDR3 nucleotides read TGCGCCAGCAGCCAAGACAGGGATGAAATGGGCCAGAGCAATCAGCCCCAGCATTTT.

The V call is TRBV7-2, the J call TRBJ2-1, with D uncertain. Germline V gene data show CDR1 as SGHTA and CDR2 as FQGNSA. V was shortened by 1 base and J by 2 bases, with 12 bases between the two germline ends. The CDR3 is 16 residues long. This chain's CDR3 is CASSLGRRNAYNEQFF. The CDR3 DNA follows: TGTGCCAGCAGCTTAGGTCGGAGAAATGCCTACAATGAGCAGTTCTTC.

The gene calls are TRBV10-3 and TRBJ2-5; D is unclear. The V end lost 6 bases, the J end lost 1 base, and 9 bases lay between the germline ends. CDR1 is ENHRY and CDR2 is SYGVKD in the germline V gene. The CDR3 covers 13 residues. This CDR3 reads CAIRVQSQETQYF. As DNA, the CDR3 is TGTGCCATCAGAGTACAGAGCCAAGAGACCCAGTACTTC.

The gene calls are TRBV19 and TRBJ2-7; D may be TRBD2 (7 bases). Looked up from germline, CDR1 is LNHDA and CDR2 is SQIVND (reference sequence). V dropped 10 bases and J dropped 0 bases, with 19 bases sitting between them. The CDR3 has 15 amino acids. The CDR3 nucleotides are TGTGCCACGAGGGAGGGGGAGTCGAGCTCCTACGAGCAGTACTTC. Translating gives CATREGESSSYEQYF. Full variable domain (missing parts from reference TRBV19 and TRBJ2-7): DGGITQSPKYLFRKEGQNVTLSCEQNLNHDAMYWYRQDPGQGLRLIYYSQIVNDFQKGDIAEGYSVSREKKESFPLTVTSAQKNPTAFYLCATREGESSSYEQYFGPGTRLTVT.

As DNA, the CDR3 is TGCGCCAGCAGGGGAAGCGGGAGGGCGTACACCGGGGAGCTGTTTTTT. It translates to CASRGSGRAYTGELFF. This sequence joins TRBV5-1 and TRBJ2-2; 10 nucleotides match TRBD2. J was trimmed by 3 bases and V by 5 bases; bases with no gene match: 7. CDR1 is SGHRS, CDR2 YFSETQ, per germline. The CDR3 consists of 16 residues.

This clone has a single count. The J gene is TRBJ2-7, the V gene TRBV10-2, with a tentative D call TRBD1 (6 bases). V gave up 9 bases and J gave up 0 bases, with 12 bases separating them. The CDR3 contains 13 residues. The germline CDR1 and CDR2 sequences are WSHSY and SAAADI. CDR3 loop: CASSPRGSYEQYF. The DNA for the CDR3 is TGCGCCAGTTCCCCCAGGGGCTCCTACGAGCAGTACTTC.

The CDR3 sequence is CASRIGGQGNTGELFF. DNA of the CDR3: TGTGCCAGCAGAATTGGAGGACAGGGGAACACCGGGGAGCTGTTTTTT. This chain uses TRBV28 with TRBJ2-2; 8 positions match TRBD1. The CDR3 totals 16 residues. From germline, CDR1 is MDHEN and CDR2 SYDVKM. With 6 bases clipped from V and 1 base from J, the junction kept 7 bases outside the gene matches. Variable domain in full (rest from reference TRBV28 and TRBJ2-2): DVKVTQSSRYLVKRTGEKVFLECVQDMDHENMFWYRQDPGLGLRLIYFSYDVKMKEKGDIPEGYSVSREKKERFSLILESASTNQTSMYLCASRIGGQGNTGELFFGEGSRLTVL.

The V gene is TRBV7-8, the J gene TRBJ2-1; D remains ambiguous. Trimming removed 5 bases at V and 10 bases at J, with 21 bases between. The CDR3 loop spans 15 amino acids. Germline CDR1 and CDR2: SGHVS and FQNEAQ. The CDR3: CASSPRRVPNWEQFF. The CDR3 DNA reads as TGTGCCAGCAGCCCTAGAAGGGTTCCGAATTGGGAGCAGTTCTTC.

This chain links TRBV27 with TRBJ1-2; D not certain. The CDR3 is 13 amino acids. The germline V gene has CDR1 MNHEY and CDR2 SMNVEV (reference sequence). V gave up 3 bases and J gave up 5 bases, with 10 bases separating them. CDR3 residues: CASSFVGSYGYTF. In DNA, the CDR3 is TGTGCCAGCAGTTTCGTGGGGTCATATGGCTACACCTTC.

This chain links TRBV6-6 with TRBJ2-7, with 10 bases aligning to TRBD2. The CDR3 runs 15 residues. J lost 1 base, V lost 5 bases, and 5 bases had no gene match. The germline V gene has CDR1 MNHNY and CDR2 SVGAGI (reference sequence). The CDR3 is CASSARTSGSYEQYF. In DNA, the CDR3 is TGTGCCAGCAGTGCCCGGACTAGCGGATCCTACGAGCAGTACTTC.

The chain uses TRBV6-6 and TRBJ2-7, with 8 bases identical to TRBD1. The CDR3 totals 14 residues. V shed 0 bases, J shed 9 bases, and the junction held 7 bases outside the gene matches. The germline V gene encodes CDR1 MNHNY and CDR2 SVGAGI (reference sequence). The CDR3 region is CASSYSNRGAAQYF. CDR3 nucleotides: TGTGCCAGCAGTTACTCGAACAGGGGGGCGGCGCAGTACTTC.

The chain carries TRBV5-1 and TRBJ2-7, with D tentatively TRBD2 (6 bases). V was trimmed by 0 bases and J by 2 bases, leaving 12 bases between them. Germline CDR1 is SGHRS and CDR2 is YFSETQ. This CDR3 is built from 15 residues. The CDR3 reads CASSLAGGTAYEQYF. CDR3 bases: TGCGCCAGCAGCTTGGCTGGGGGGACTGCCTACGAGCAGTACTTC.

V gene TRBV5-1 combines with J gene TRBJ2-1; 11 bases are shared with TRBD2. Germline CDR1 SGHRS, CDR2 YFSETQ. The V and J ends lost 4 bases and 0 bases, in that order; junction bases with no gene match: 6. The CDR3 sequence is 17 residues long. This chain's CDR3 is CASSPTSGMVSYNEQFF. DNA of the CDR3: TGCGCCAGCAGCCCGACTAGCGGGATGGTCTCCTACAATGAGCAGTTCTTC.

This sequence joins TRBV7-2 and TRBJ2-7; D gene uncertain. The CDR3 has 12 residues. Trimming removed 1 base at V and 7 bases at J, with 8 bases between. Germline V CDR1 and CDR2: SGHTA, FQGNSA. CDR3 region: CASSLVNREQYF. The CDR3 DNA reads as TGTGCCAGCAGCTTAGTCAACCGGGAGCAGTACTTC.

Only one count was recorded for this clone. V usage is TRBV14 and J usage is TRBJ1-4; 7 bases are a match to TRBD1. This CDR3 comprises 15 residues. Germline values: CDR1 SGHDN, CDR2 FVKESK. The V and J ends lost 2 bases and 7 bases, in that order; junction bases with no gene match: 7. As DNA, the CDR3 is TGTGCCAGCAGCCAAAACAGGGGAGTGACTGAAAAACTGTTTTTT. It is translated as CASSQNRGVTEKLFF.

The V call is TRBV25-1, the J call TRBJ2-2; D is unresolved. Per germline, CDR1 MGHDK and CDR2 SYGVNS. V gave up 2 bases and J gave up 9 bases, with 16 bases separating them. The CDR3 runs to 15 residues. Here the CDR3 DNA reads TGTGCCAGCAGTGAAGAACGGCACGGTTTATGGGAGCTGTTTTTT. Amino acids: CASSEERHGLWELFF.

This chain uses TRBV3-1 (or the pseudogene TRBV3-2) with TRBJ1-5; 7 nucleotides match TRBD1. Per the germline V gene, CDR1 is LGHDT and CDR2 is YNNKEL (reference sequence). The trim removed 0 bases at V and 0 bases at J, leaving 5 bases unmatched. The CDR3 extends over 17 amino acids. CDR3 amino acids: CASSQEVGTVSNQPQHF. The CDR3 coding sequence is TGTGCCAGCAGCCAAGAAGTGGGGACAGTTAGCAATCAGCCCCAGCATTTT.

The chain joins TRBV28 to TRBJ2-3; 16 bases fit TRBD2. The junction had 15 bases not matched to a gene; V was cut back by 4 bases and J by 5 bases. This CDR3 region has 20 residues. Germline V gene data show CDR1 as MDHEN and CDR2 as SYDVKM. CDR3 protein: CASSSKSGLAGGPDGDTQYF. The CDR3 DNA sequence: TGTGCCAGCAGTTCCAAATCGGGACTAGCGGGAGGGCCCGACGGAGATACGCAGTATTTT.

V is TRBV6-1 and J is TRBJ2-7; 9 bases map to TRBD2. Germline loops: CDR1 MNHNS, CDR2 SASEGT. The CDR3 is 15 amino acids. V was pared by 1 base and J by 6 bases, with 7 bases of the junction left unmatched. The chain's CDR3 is CASSEEVAGVREQYF. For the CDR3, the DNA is TGTGCCAGCAGTGAAGAGGTAGCGGGAGTACGCGAGCAGTACTTC.

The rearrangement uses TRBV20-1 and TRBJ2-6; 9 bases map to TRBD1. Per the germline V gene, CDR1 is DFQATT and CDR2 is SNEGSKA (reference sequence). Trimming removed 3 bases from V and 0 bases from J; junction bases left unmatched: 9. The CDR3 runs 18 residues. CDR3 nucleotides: TGCAGTGCTAGTAGACGGGGACAGGGAAACTCTGGGGCCAACGTCCTGACTTTC. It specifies CSASRRGQGNSGANVLTF.

The CDR3, as DNA: TGCGCCAGCAGCCGTCAAGAGGGGACTAGCGGATACACAGATACGCAGTATTTT. Translated: CASSRQEGTSGYTDTQYF. The chain uses TRBV4-1 and TRBJ2-3; 11 bases agree with TRBD2. Germline V lookup: CDR1 MGHRA, CDR2 YSYEKL. With 4 bases clipped from V and 2 bases from J, the junction kept 11 bases outside the gene matches. The CDR3 consists of 18 residues.

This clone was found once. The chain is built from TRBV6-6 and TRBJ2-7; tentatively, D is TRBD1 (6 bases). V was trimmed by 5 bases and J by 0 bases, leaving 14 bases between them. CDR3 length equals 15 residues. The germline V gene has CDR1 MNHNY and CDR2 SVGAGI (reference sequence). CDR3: CASSQTGTRSYEQYF. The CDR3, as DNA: TGTGCCAGCAGTCAAACCGGGACACGCTCCTACGAGCAGTACTTC.

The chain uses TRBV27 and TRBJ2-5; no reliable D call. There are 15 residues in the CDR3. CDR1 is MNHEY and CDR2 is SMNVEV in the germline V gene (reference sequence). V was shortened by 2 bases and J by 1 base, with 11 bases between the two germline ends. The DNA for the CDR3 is TGTGCCAGCAGTTTACTTCCTCCGCCCCAAGAGACCCAGTACTTC. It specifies CASSLLPPPQETQYF.

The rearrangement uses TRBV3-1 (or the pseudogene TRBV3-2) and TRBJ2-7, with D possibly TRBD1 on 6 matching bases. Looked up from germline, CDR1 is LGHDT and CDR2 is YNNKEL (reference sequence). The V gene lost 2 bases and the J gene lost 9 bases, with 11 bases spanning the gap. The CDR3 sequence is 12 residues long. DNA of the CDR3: TGTGCCAGCAGCCAATCGAGGGGGTCGCAGTACTTC. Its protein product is CASSQSRGSQYF.

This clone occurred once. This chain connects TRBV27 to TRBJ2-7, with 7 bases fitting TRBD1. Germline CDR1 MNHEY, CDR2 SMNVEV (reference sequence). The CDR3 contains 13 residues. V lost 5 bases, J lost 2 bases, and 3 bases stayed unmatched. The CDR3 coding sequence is TGTGCCAGCAGTCGTGGGACAGCCTACGAGCAGTACTTC. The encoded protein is CASSRGTAYEQYF.

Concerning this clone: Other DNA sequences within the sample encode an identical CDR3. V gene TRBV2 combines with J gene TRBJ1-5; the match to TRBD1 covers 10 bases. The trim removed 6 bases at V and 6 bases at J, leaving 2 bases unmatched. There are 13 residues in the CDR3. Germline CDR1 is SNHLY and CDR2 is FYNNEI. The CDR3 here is CASRGQGGQPQHF. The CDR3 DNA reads TGTGCCAGCAGAGGACAGGGGGGTCAGCCCCAGCATTTT.

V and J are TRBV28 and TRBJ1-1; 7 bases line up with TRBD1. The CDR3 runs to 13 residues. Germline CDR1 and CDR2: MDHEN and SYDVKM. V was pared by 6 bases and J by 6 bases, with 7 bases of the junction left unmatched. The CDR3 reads CASSHRGVAEAFF. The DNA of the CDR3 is TGTGCCAGCAGCCACAGGGGAGTTGCTGAAGCTTTCTTT.

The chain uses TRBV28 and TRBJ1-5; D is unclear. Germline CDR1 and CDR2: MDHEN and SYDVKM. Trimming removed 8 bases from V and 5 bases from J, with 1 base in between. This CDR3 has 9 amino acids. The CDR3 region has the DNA TGTGCCAGCGATCAGCCCCAGCATTTT. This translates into CASDQPQHF.